This TCR beta chain was sequenced during a study of OX40 agonist ivuxolimab in advanced cancers. Findings and limits, study-wide: Still undetermined is the antigen specificity of the expanded peripheral T cells. Some nonresponders also had low normalized T-cell clonal expansion.

Worth noting for this clone: What it binds is not known.

The CDR3 has 12 residues. The germline CDR1 and CDR2 sequences are SGHNT and YENEEA. V was cut by 6 bases and J by 5 bases, with 10 bases left in between. Here immunoSEQ multiplex PCR was the method, and the copy in TCRdb shows in-frame clones only, minus some. The sample shows more than 55,000 clones, around 86% of them seen only once. The input for sequencing was CD4+ or CD8+ T cells sorted from blood, taken in a trial of the OX40 agonist ivuxolimab. The genes are TRBV11-3 and TRBJ1-1; D unresolved. The clonotype was recovered from an adult with an advanced solid tumor such as melanoma, head and neck, liver or kidney cancer. This CDR3 is CASSPPWTEAFF. The CDR3 nucleotides are TGTGCCAGCAGTCCTCCATGGACTGAAGCTTTCTTT.